The rows below give T cell receptor beta chains drawn from one sample of a study of T cells in Graves' hyperthyroidism and ophthalmopathy. TCRdb used MiXCR to reprocess the multiplex PCR reads, holding one entry per CDR3 protein. Among about 580,000 distinct CDR3 sequences listed, under 60% were seen once. The sample taken for sequencing was peripheral blood or thyroid tissue (not recorded which). These receptors were taken from a woman under 30 with Graves' hyperthyroidism. Both conserved end residues are part of each CDR3. Fields, in order: clone size, D gene, V gene, J gene, CDR3 DNA, CDR3 protein. The D gene is left open where the match is weak. Only part of the rows carry a size: once, few, many, or a class if the clone is expanded.

-	-	TRBV20-1	TRBJ2-7	TGCAGTGCTATCCGTCCCGGGACTTTTTCCTACTCCTACGAGCAGTACTTC	CSAIRPGTFSYSYEQYF
-	-	TRBV7-8	TRBJ1-1	TGTGCCAGCAGCACCCTAGCGGGAGTTAACACTGAAGCTTTCTTT	CASSTLAGVNTEAFF
many	-	TRBV18	TRBJ1-2	TGTGCCAGCTCACCCGGCACCACCAATGGCTACACCTTC	CASSPGTTNGYTF
few	-	TRBV2	TRBJ1-1	TGTGCCAGTTTGACGCAGAAAGCTTTCTTT	CASLTQKAFF
many	-	TRBV6-1	TRBJ2-2	TGTGCCAGCACCGGGGGTCCGAACACCGGGGAGCTGTTTTTT	CASTGGPNTGELFF
many	-	TRBV9	TRBJ2-7	TGTGCCAGCAGCGTAGGAACAGGAGGGGGCTACGAGCAGTACTTC	CASSVGTGGGYEQYF
many	TRBD1	TRBV5-1	TRBJ1-4	TGCGCCAGCAGCTACCGACAGGGCCTGAATGAAAAACTGTTTTTT	CASSYRQGLNEKLFF
many	TRBD2	TRBV20-1	TRBJ2-7	TGCAGTGCTAGTCCTAGCGGGACGTTGGGGGAGCAGTACTTC	CSASPSGTLGEQYF
many	TRBD1	TRBV6-1	TRBJ2-2	TGTGCCAGCAGTGAAGAGGCAGGGGGCACCGGGGAGCTGTTTTTT	CASSEEAGGTGELFF
-	-	TRBV15	TRBJ2-7	TGTGCCACCAGCAGAGTAGGCAGGGTTGACGAGCAGTACTTC	CATSRVGRVDEQYF
-	TRBD2	TRBV4-3	TRBJ2-1	TGCGCCAGCAGAGTAGTAGCGGGACGAGGCAATGAGCAGTTCTTC	CASRVVAGRGNEQFF
few	TRBD1	TRBV7-2	TRBJ1-6	TGTGCCAGCAGCAAGGGACAGGGGAATTCACCCCTCCACTTT	CASSKGQGNSPLHF
many	-	TRBV19	TRBJ1-5	TGTGCCAGTAGTTTGACGGACTATAGCAATCAGCCCCAGCATTTT	CASSLTDYSNQPQHF
once	-	TRBV2	TRBJ2-7	TGTGCCAGCAGTGAAGGGGCGTGGCCCTACGAGCAGTACTTC	CASSEGAWPYEQYF
-	TRBD1	TRBV20-1	TRBJ1-2	TGCAGTGCCGACAGGGACTATGGCTACACCTTC	CSADRDYGYTF
-	TRBD2	TRBV5-1	TRBJ2-1	TGCGCCAGCAGCGGCGGGACTAGCGGCTCCTACAATGAGCAGTTCTTC	CASSGGTSGSYNEQFF
many	TRBD1	TRBV9	TRBJ1-2	TGTGCCAGCAGCGTGACGACAGGGGACTATGGCTACACCTTC	CASSVTTGDYGYTF
-	-	TRBV12-3/TRBV12-4	TRBJ2-1	TGTGCCAGCAAGGAGGAGTGGGATGAGCAGTTCTTC	CASKEEWDEQFF
many	TRBD1	TRBV7-3	TRBJ1-6	TGTGCCAGCAGCTCCCGGGACAGGTCCTCCTCACCCCTCCACTTT	CASSSRDRSSSPLHF
many	TRBD1	TRBV14	TRBJ1-1	TGTGCCAGCAGCCGACAGGGCACTGAAGCTTTCTTT	CASSRQGTEAFF
-	-	TRBV29-1	TRBJ2-7	TGCAGCGTGGTCTCCAACTCCTACGAGCAGTACTTC	CSVVSNSYEQYF
-	TRBD1	TRBV2	TRBJ2-5	TGTGCCACCGAACAGGGGGCGGGGGAGACCCAGTACTTC	CATEQGAGETQYF
-	TRBD1	TRBV11-2	TRBJ1-2	TGTGCCAGCAGCCGTACCTCAGGGGGTGGCTATGGCTACACCTTC	CASSRTSGGGYGYTF
-	TRBD2	TRBV12-3/TRBV12-4	TRBJ2-5	TGTGCCAGCAGAGGCCTGCGGGGAGGGGAGACCCAGTACTTC	CASRGLRGGETQYF
many	TRBD2	TRBV29-1	TRBJ2-3	TGCAGCGTTGAAGAGGGAGCGGGAGGGCCGTTTCCGGATACGCAGTATTTT	CSVEEGAGGPFPDTQYF
-	TRBD1	TRBV29-1	TRBJ1-3	TGCAGCGTTGCCAGGGGGGTTGGAAACACCATATATTTT	CSVARGVGNTIYF
few	TRBD2	TRBV13	TRBJ2-7	TGTGCCAGCAGCGTCGGCGGACTAGCGGGAGGTAACGAGCAGTACTTC	CASSVGGLAGGNEQYF
-	TRBD2	TRBV20-1	TRBJ2-7	TGCAGTGCTAGAGGTTTCGGGGGAGGGAGGGACGAGCAGTACTTC	CSARGFGGGRDEQYF
-	TRBD2	TRBV7-2	TRBJ2-2	TGCGCCAGCAGCATGAAGACTAGCGGGAGGTCGGCACCCGGGGAGCTGTTTTTT	CASSMKTSGRSAPGELFF
-	-	TRBV7-2	TRBJ1-5	TGTGCCACCAGCAGTCCCGTTAGTACGGACGGAAGAATTTACCTTAATAGCAATCAGCCCCAGCATTTT	CATSSPVSTDGRIYLNSNQPQHF
many	-	TRBV6-6	TRBJ2-7	TGTGCCAGCAGTCACCGGGGACGGACCTACGAGCAGTACTTC	CASSHRGRTYEQYF
-	-	TRBV20-1	TRBJ2-1	TGCAGTGCTAGAGATCGTAGGCGGGACTCCTACAATGAGCAGTTCTTC	CSARDRRRDSYNEQFF
many	-	TRBV7-6	TRBJ2-7	TGTGCCAGCAGTTGGGCGGATGAAGAGCAGTACTTC	CASSWADEEQYF
-	TRBD1	TRBV12-3/TRBV12-4	TRBJ1-6	TGTGCCAGCAGTTTCGGGACAGGGAGTTCACCCCTCCACTTT	CASSFGTGSSPLHF